This T cell receptor (beta chain) was documented in a study of T cell responses to AZD1222 COVID-19 vaccine. Findings and caveats of the study: Recipients of AZD1222 seropositive at baseline numbered only 6 or 7. Increased Spike-specific TCR breadth and depth were observed after two AZD1222 doses.

Regarding this clone: Antigen: not known.

Here immunoSEQ multiplex PCR was the method, and the copy in TCRdb shows in-frame clones only, minus some. Seen here are 110,000 to 150,000 clones, 80% to 95% observed once, and the top ten hold over 3%. The J segment lost 2 bases and the V segment lost 4 bases, leaving 5 bases of the junction unmatched. The germline V gene encodes CDR1 LNHNV and CDR2 YYDKDF (reference sequence). CDR3 length: 15 residues. This chain joins TRBV15 and TRBJ1-2; 9 bases map to TRBD1. This specimen was peripheral blood, taken on day 0 of AZD1222 vaccination. This receptor was taken from an adult in good health. DNA of the CDR3: TGTGCCACCAGCAAGGGACAGGGCTGGAACTATGGCTACACCTTC. Translation gives CATSKGQGWNYGYTF.